The rows below give T cell receptor beta chains drawn from one sample of a study of cytotoxic CD8 clonotypes in ibrutinib-treated CLL. Sequencing used immunoSEQ multiplex PCR; TCRdb keeps in-frame clones, though not all of them. Of about 140,000 clones detected, about 84% appear once; the ten largest clones hold 7.5% to 8%. Sequenced here: PBMCs, sampled after 36 months of ibrutinib treatment. The receptors were sampled from a human donor with chronic lymphocytic leukemia. Both conserved end residues are part of each CDR3. A D gene is named only where the DNA matches it firmly. The size entry is marked missing in some rows and otherwise reads once, few, many or a size class.

NA	NA	TRBV5-1	TRBJ1-2	15	CASSLTGPPNYGYTF	TGCGCCAGCAGCTTGACAGGTCCTCCAAACTATGGCTACACCTTC
NA	once	TRBV19	TRBJ2-7	11	CASRNFYEQYF	TGTGCCAGTAGGAACTTTTACGAGCAGTACTTC
NA	NA	TRBV9	TRBJ1-6	14	CASSEAGDNSPLHF	TGTGCCAGCAGCGAGGCAGGGGACAATTCACCCCTCCACTTT
TRBD2	NA	TRBV13	TRBJ2-3	16	CASSEPAGGGTDTQYF	TGTGCCAGCAGCGAACCGGCGGGGGGTGGCACAGATACGCAGTATTTT
TRBD2	NA	TRBV7-9	TRBJ2-7	15	CASSPTGTISYEQYF	TGTGCCAGCAGCCCTACCGGGACTATCAGTTACGAGCAGTACTTC
TRBD2	NA	TRBV6-1	TRBJ2-5	17	CASSGTSGSWRQETQYF	TGTGCCAGCAGTGGGACTAGCGGGAGTTGGAGACAAGAGACCCAGTACTTC
TRBD1	NA	TRBV6-5	TRBJ2-7	15	CASSHGQGESYEQYF	TGTGCCAGCAGTCACGGACAGGGGGAGTCCTACGAGCAGTACTTC
TRBD2	once	TRBV28	TRBJ2-1	17	CASSSLAGGLNYNEQFF	TGTGCCAGCAGTTCTTTAGCGGGGGGGCTGAATTACAATGAGCAGTTCTTC
TRBD2	NA	TRBV6-4	TRBJ2-3	16	CASSVEAGGPGDTQYF	TGTGCCAGCAGTGTTGAAGCGGGGGGGCCAGGGGATACGCAGTATTTT
TRBD2	NA	TRBV18	TRBJ2-7	15	CASSPPAGRSYEQYF	TGTGCCAGCTCACCACCAGCGGGACGCTCCTACGAGCAGTACTTC
NA	few	TRBV20-1	TRBJ1-2	11	CSARDLYGYTF	TGCAGTGCTAGAGACCTTTATGGCTACACCTTC
NA	NA	TRBV28	TRBJ2-2	14	CASIQGTNTGELFF	TGTGCCAGCATCCAAGGAACGAACACCGGGGAGCTGTTTTTT
NA	NA	TRBV11-2	TRBJ2-7	13	CASSVAHSYEQYF	TGTGCCAGCAGCGTCGCACATTCCTACGAGCAGTACTTC
NA	NA	TRBV21-1	TRBJ2-7	14	CASTPSEPNYEQYF	TGTGCCAGCACCCCTAGTGAGCCGAACTACGAGCAGTACTTC
TRBD1	NA	TRBV28	TRBJ1-4	17	CASSWDRLIVEGEKLFF	TGTGCCAGCAGTTGGGACAGGCTAATTGTGGAGGGTGAAAAACTGTTTTTT
NA	few	TRBV9	TRBJ1-5	15	CASSVDPLGNQPQHF	TGTGCCAGCAGCGTGGACCCCTTAGGCAATCAGCCCCAGCATTTT
TRBD1	few	TRBV5-6	TRBJ1-2	13	CASSWRTGYGYTF	TGTGCCAGCAGCTGGAGGACAGGCTATGGCTACACCTTC
TRBD2	NA	TRBV5-4	TRBJ2-1	15	CACRYSGGIYNEQFF	TGTGCCTGTAGGTACAGCGGGGGGATCTACAATGAGCAGTTCTTC
NA	once	TRBV11-3	TRBJ2-3	15	CASSRTGQITDTQYF	TGTGCCAGCAGCCGTACCGGACAGATCACAGATACGCAGTATTTT
TRBD2	NA	TRBV19	TRBJ2-7	14	CASSSSGGAYEQYF	TGTGCCAGTAGCTCTAGCGGGGGGGCCTACGAGCAGTACTTC
TRBD1	NA	TRBV5-1	TRBJ2-1	14	CATSTGTGGVEQFF	TGCGCCACCTCGACCGGGACAGGGGGCGTTGAGCAGTTCTTC